The clone carrying this T cell receptor (beta chain) was seen at least ten times. These data come from a study of Graves' ophthalmopathy and Graves' hyperthyroidism. Patients in the hyperthyroidism group, adults aged 18 to 65, were newly diagnosed, under 2 months' duration. Transcripts of RNA were the source for amplifying TCR beta CDR3 regions. HTBI primers were employed in first-round RT-PCR, then a second-round multiplex PCR followed. Each CDR3 protein is one row after TCRdb ran MiXCR on the multiplex PCR reads. The sample has about 620,000 distinct CDR3 sequences, about a fifth seen once. Germline CDR1 reads MNHEY; CDR2 reads SVGAGI. The CDR3 length is 14 residues. Between the trimmed V and J ends, which lost 9 bases and 2 bases, there was a span of 16 bases.

The rearrangement joins TRBV6-5 to TRBJ2-5; D perhaps matches TRBD1 (5 bases). This sequence was found in a woman between 18 and 29 years old with stable Graves' hyperthyroidism. Some clones in this sample may be carry-over from other donors' samples. Material for sequencing was peripheral blood. The CDR3 region has the DNA TGTGCCAGTACCAGGTCAGGGCGTCAAGAGACCCAGTACTTC. Amino acids: CASTRSGRQETQYF.